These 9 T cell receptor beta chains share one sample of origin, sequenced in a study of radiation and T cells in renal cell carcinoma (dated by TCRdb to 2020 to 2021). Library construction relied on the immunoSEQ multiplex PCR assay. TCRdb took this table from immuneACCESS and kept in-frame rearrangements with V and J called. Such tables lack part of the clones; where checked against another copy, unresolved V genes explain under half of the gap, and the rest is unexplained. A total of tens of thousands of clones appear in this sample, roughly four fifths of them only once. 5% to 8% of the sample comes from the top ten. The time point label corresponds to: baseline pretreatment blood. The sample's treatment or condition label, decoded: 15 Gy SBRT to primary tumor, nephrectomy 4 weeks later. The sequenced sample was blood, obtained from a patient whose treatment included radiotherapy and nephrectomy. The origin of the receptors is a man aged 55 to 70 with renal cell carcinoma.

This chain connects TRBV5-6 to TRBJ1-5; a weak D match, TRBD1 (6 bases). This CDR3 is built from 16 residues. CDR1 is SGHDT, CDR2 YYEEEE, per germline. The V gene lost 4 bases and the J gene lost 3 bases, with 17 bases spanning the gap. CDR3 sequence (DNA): TGTGCCAGCAGCGCGACAGGCTCTCGGAACAATCAGCCCCAGCATTTT. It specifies CASSATGSRNNQPQHF.

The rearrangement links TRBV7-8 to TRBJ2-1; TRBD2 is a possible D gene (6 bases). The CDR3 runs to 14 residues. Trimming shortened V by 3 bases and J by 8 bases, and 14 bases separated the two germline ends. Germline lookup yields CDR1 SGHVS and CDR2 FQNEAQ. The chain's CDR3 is CASSFNPRDYEQFF. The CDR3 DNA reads TGTGCCAGCAGCTTTAACCCCCGGGACTATGAGCAGTTCTTC.

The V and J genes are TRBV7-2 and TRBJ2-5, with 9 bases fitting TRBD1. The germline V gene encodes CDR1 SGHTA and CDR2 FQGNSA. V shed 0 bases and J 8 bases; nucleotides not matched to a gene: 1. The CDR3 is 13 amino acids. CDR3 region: CASSLADRGTQYF. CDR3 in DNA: TGTGCCAGCAGCTTAGCGGACAGGGGCACCCAGTACTTC.

CDR3 nucleotides: TGTGCCAGCAGTTTACGTGAGGGTAACACTGAAGCTTTCTTT. Protein product: CASSLREGNTEAFF. The chain couples TRBV27 to TRBJ1-1; unclear D gene. This CDR3 has 14 amino acids. Germline V gene sequence: CDR1 MNHEY, CDR2 SMNVEV (reference sequence). Trimming cost V 2 bases and J 2 bases, with 9 bases left between them.

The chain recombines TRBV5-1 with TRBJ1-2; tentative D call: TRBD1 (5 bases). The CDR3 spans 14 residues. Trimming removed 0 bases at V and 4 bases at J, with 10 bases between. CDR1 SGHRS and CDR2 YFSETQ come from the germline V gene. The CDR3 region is CASSLVPGTYGYTF. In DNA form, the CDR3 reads TGCGCCAGCAGCTTGGTTCCAGGGACCTATGGCTACACCTTC.

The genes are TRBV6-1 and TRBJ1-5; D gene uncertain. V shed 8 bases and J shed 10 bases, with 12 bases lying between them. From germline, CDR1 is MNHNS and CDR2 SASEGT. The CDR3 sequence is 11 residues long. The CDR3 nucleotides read TGTGCCAGCCAAGCTACAGTTCCCCAGCATTTT. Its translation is CASQATVPQHF.

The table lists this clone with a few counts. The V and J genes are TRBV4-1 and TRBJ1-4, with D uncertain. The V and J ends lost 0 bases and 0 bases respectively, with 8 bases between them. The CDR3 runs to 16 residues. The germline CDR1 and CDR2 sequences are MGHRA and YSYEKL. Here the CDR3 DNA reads TGCGCCAGCAGCCAAGATCCGATCGCAACTAATGAAAAACTGTTTTTT. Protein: CASSQDPIATNEKLFF.

The CDR3 DNA sequence: TGTGCCAGCAGCTTAGGCCGGGACAGGAACACTGAAGCTTTCTTT. Translation: CASSLGRDRNTEAFF. The gene calls are TRBV7-6 and TRBJ1-1; 7 bases agree with TRBD1. V lost 1 base to trimming and J lost 1 base; unmatched junction nucleotides: 3. The CDR3 is made up of 15 amino acids. Germline CDR1 is SGHVS and CDR2 is FNYEAQ.

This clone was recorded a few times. Written as DNA, the CDR3 is TGCAGCGTTTGGGACAGGGGGGAAGAGCAGTACTTC. Amino acids: CSVWDRGEEQYF. V usage is TRBV29-1 and J usage is TRBJ2-7; 11 positions match TRBD1. The V gene end was trimmed by 5 bases and the J gene end by 7 bases; junction bases not matched to a gene: 4. In germline, CDR1 is SQVTM, CDR2 ANQGSEA. This CDR3 comprises 12 residues.